The 24 T cell receptor beta chains presented below share a single source sample, sequenced in a study of OX40 agonist ivuxolimab in advanced cancers. Measured with immunoSEQ multiplex PCR; TCRdb has only the in-frame clones, and not every one. The sample records 77,000 or so clones, around nine tenths being singletons. Sequenced here: CD4+ or CD8+ T cells sorted from blood, sampled in a trial of the OX40 agonist ivuxolimab. All receptors come from an adult with an advanced solid tumor such as melanoma, head and neck, liver or kidney cancer.

This sequence joins TRBV18 and TRBJ2-3; D may match TRBD1 or TRBD2 (5 bases each). Trimming removed 2 bases at V and 0 bases at J, with 9 bases between. Germline lookup yields CDR1 KGHSH and CDR2 LQKENI. This CDR3 comprises 15 residues. As DNA, the CDR3 is TGTGCCAGCTCACCATACGGGGCAAGCACAGATACGCAGTATTTT. Its translation is CASSPYGASTDTQYF.

The chain has TRBV18 and TRBJ1-5; D remains ambiguous. V was clipped by 3 bases and J by 7 bases, with 13 bases between them. This CDR3 has 14 amino acids. The germline V gene encodes CDR1 KGHSH and CDR2 LQKENI. The CDR3 spells CASSPLGEGQPQHF. Written as DNA, the CDR3 is TGTGCCAGCTCACCTTTGGGCGAAGGACAGCCCCAGCATTTT. Filled out from reference TRBV18 and TRBJ1-5, the complete variable domain reads NAGVMQNPRHLVRRRGQEARLRCSPMKGHSHVYWYRQLPEEGLKFMVYLQKENIIDESGMPKERFSAEFPKEGPSILRIQQVVRGDSAAYFCASSPLGEGQPQHFGDGTRLSIL.

This clone was observed a few times. This chain connects TRBV28 to TRBJ1-1; 11 positions agree with TRBD1. The CDR3 spans 16 residues. In germline, CDR1 is MDHEN, CDR2 SYDVKM. Trimming cost V 5 bases and J 2 bases; bases outside gene matches: 7. CDR3 nucleotide sequence: TGTGCCAGCAGTCCCAGGACAGGGGGCGGTAACACTGAAGCTTTCTTT. Translation: CASSPRTGGGNTEAFF. Based on the CDR3 plus reference TRBV28 and TRBJ1-1, the full variable domain is DVKVTQSSRYLVKRTGEKVFLECVQDMDHENMFWYRQDPGLGLRLIYFSYDVKMKEKGDIPEGYSVSREKKERFSLILESASTNQTSMYLCASSPRTGGGNTEAFFGQGTRLTVV.

CDR3 region: CASSIDPRGSRGTEAFF. DNA for the CDR3: TGTGCCAGTAGTATAGACCCTCGAGGGTCCCGGGGGACTGAAGCTTTCTTT. This chain links TRBV19 with TRBJ1-1, with D possibly TRBD1 on 5 matching bases. This CDR3 comprises 17 residues. The V gene lost 0 bases and the J gene lost 5 bases, with 19 bases spanning the gap. CDR1 and CDR2 from the germline V gene are LNHDA and SQIVND (reference sequence).

V and J are TRBV10-3 and TRBJ1-1; D not resolved. Trimming pared 6 bases from V and 1 base from J, leaving 15 bases between. Germline CDR1 and CDR2: ENHRY and SYGVKD. The CDR3 extends over 15 amino acids. The chain's CDR3 is CAISLTSKGNTEAFF. The CDR3, as DNA: TGTGCCATCAGCCTAACGTCAAAGGGGAACACTGAAGCTTTCTTT.

This chain links TRBV18 with TRBJ1-2, with 7 bases that match TRBD1. The junction had 4 bases not matched to a gene; V was cut back by 3 bases and J by 3 bases. Germline V gives CDR1 KGHSH, CDR2 LQKENI. This CDR3 has 14 residues. As DNA, the CDR3 is TGTGCCAGCTCACCGGACAGGACCCACTATGGCTACACCTTC. Amino acids: CASSPDRTHYGYTF.

The J gene is TRBJ2-3, the V gene TRBV9; 7 bases align to TRBD1. CDR1 and CDR2 (germline): SGDLS, YYNGEE. Unmatched junction bases numbered 6, after V lost 5 bases and J lost 0 bases. The CDR3 length is 15 residues. In DNA form, the CDR3 reads TGTGCCAGCAGACTTTCGGGACAGAGCACAGATACGCAGTATTTT. It is translated as CASRLSGQSTDTQYF.

This clone was recorded only once. This chain connects TRBV5-1 to TRBJ2-7; no firm D call. The CDR3 sequence is 14 residues long. Trimming stripped 1 base from V and 5 bases from J, with 13 bases between. Germline V gene data show CDR1 as SGHRS and CDR2 as YFSETQ. The CDR3 loop reads CASSLRQDVHEQYF. The CDR3 DNA sequence: TGCGCCAGCAGCTTGCGGCAGGATGTTCACGAGCAGTACTTC.

The chain is built from TRBV19 and TRBJ1-3, with 10 bases that match TRBD1. The CDR3 length is 16 residues. The V and J ends lost 1 base and 0 bases, in that order; junction bases with no gene match: 0. CDR1 and CDR2 (germline): LNHDA, SQIVND (reference sequence). The CDR3 is CASSIGDRGSGNTIYF. In DNA form, the CDR3 reads TGTGCCAGTAGTATAGGGGACAGGGGCTCTGGAAACACCATATATTTT.

This clone was counted a single time. The V call is TRBV30, the J call TRBJ1-4; TRBD1 might be the D (6 bases). Looked up from germline, CDR1 is GTSNPN and CDR2 is SVGIG (reference sequence). There are 13 residues in the CDR3. Trimming stripped 5 bases from V and 10 bases from J, with 17 bases between. The CDR3 loop reads CAWGRGGVGKLFF. CDR3 sequence (DNA): TGTGCCTGGGGACGAGGGGGGGTAGGAAAACTGTTTTTT.

V gene TRBV7-2 combines with J gene TRBJ2-7; 16 bases are a match to TRBD2. Trimming removed 2 bases from V and 7 bases from J; junction bases left unmatched: 5. CDR1 and CDR2 (germline): SGHTA, FQGNSA. This CDR3 region has 16 residues. CDR3 nucleotide sequence: TGTGCCAGCAGCTTATTTTCGGGACTAGCGGGAGGGGAGCAGTACTTC. It translates to CASSLFSGLAGGEQYF.

This clone showed up just once. J is TRBJ1-2 and V is TRBV16; possible D gene TRBD1, 6 bases. Germline V gene sequence: CDR1 KGHSY, CDR2 FQNENV. The CDR3 is made up of 16 amino acids. Trimming took off 0 bases at V and 8 bases at J, with 19 bases between the two ends. In DNA, the CDR3 is TGTGCCAGCAGCCAATCGAGGACGGGACACCCCGGGGGCTACACCTTC. Protein sequence: CASSQSRTGHPGGYTF.

The chain is built from TRBV7-6 and TRBJ2-5; 10 nucleotides match TRBD1. The CDR3 runs 14 residues. With V trimmed by 4 bases and J by 5 bases, 4 bases remained unmatched. CDR1 and CDR2 (germline): SGHVS, FNYEAQ. DNA of the CDR3: TGTGCCAGCAGCTCGACAGGGGGCGTCGAGACCCAGTACTTC. Its translation is CASSSTGGVETQYF.

The chain uses TRBV18 and TRBJ2-2; no definite D call. The CDR3 totals 14 residues. Germline values: CDR1 KGHSH, CDR2 LQKENI. With 6 bases removed from V and 4 bases from J, the gap between germline ends came to 12 bases. The CDR3 nucleotides read TGTGCCAGCTCCCCCGGTTGGATCACCGGGGAGCTGTTTTTT. Its translation is CASSPGWITGELFF.

This clone has just a few counts. The gene calls are TRBV19 and TRBJ1-5; no definite D call. Germline CDR1 is LNHDA and CDR2 is SQIVND (reference sequence). Trimming cost V 6 bases and J 4 bases, with 13 bases left between them. The CDR3 totals 14 residues. The CDR3 DNA is TGTGCCAGTAGATCCGGGCGGTCTAATCAGCCCCAGCATTTT. Translated, it gives CASRSGRSNQPQHF.

This clone was counted between two and nine times. The chain carries TRBV29-1 and TRBJ1-1, with D perhaps matching TRBD1 (6 bases). Germline V lookup: CDR1 SQVTM, CDR2 ANQGSEA. The CDR3 length is 13 residues. The V gene lost 1 base and the J gene lost 0 bases, with 6 bases spanning the gap. The CDR3 bases are TGCAGCGTTGAAGGGACAGTGAACACTGAAGCTTTCTTT. Its translation is CSVEGTVNTEAFF.

This chain connects TRBV15 to TRBJ1-1; D unclear. Germline V lookup: CDR1 LNHNV, CDR2 YYDKDF (reference sequence). The CDR3 has 13 amino acids. Between the trimmed V and J ends, which lost 8 bases and 1 base, there was a span of 11 bases. The CDR3 loop is CATAPEPNTEAFF. As DNA, the CDR3 is TGTGCCACCGCACCCGAACCGAACACTGAAGCTTTCTTT.

The gene calls are TRBV2 and TRBJ1-6; 8 positions agree with TRBD1. This CDR3 has 16 amino acids. V shed 6 bases, J shed 4 bases, and the junction held 8 bases outside the gene matches. Germline CDR1 is SNHLY and CDR2 is FYNNEI. CDR3 region: CASSGTGTFYNSPLHF. The CDR3, as DNA: TGTGCCAGCAGCGGGACAGGAACTTTTTATAATTCACCCCTCCACTTT.

This chain uses TRBV4-1 with TRBJ1-5; 7 positions match TRBD1. The CDR3 totals 15 residues. Trimming removed 3 bases from V and 2 bases from J; junction bases left unmatched: 4. CDR1 is MGHRA and CDR2 is YSYEKL in the germline V gene. CDR3 residues: CASSQITGGNQPQHF. The CDR3 bases are TGCGCCAGCAGCCAGATCACAGGGGGCAATCAGCCCCAGCATTTT.

This chain joins TRBV30 and TRBJ1-5; 9 bases are a match to TRBD1. V shed 2 bases and J 6 bases; nucleotides not matched to a gene: 14. Germline V gene data show CDR1 as GTSNPN and CDR2 as SVGIG (reference sequence). This CDR3 region has 17 residues. The CDR3 sequence: CAWSNQIQGANGQPQHF. CDR3 sequence (DNA): TGTGCCTGGAGTAACCAGATACAGGGGGCTAACGGTCAGCCCCAGCATTTT. Supplemented by reference TRBV30 and TRBJ1-5, the full variable domain reads SQTIHQWPATLVQPVGSPLSLECTVEGTSNPNLYWYRQAAGRGLQLLFYSVGIGQISSEVPQNLSASRPQDRQFILSSKKLLLSDSGFYLCAWSNQIQGANGQPQHFGDGTRLSIL.

J is TRBJ1-6 and V is TRBV28; TRBD1 matches 8 bases. Germline V gene sequence: CDR1 MDHEN, CDR2 SYDVKM. The V segment lost 2 bases and the J segment 6 bases; nucleotides outside the gene matches: 9. CDR3 size: 17 residues. The CDR3 sequence is CASSLMTQGARNSPLHF. DNA of the CDR3: TGTGCCAGCAGTTTAATGACCCAGGGGGCGCGTAATTCACCCCTCCACTTT.

This clone was counted once. Germline and junction disagree at one end, which may indicate a read error. V gene TRBV4-1 combines with J gene TRBJ1-4, with unresolved D. The CDR3 is made up of 15 amino acids. Germline CDR1 and CDR2: MGHRA and YSYEKL. CDR3 coding DNA: TGCGCCAGCAGCCAAGATTTACAGCCTAATGAAAATCTGTTTTTT. Translated, it gives CASSQDLQPNENLFF.

The chain combines TRBV6-5 with TRBJ2-7, with 10 positions matching TRBD2. CDR3 length: 14 residues. Germline assignment: CDR1 MNHEY and CDR2 SVGAGI. V was clipped by 6 bases and J by 4 bases; unmatched bases: 6. The CDR3 nucleotides are TGTGCCAGCAGGAACAGCGGGAGGGCTTACGAGCAGTACTTC. This translates into CASRNSGRAYEQYF.

This clone was observed a few times. V is TRBV28 and J is TRBJ1-5; TRBD1 agrees at 7 bases. V dropped 8 bases and J dropped 2; count of bases not matched to a gene: 3. From germline, CDR1 is MDHEN and CDR2 SYDVKM. The CDR3 is 13 amino acids. The DNA for the CDR3 is TGTGCCAGCTACGGGACAGGCAATCAGCCCCAGCATTTT. Encoded protein: CASYGTGNQPQHF.